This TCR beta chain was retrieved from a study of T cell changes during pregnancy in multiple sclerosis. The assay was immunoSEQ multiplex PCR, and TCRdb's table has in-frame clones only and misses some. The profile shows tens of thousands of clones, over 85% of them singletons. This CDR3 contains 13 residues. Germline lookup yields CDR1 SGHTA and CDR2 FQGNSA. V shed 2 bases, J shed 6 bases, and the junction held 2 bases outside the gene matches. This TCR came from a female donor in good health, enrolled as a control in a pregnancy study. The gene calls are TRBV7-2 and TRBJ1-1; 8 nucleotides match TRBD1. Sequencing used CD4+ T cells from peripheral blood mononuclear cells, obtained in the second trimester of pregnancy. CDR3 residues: CASSLQGAAEAFF. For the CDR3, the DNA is TGTGCCAGCAGCTTACAGGGGGCAGCTGAAGCTTTCTTT.